This record concerns one T cell receptor (beta chain) sequence. Trimming removed 2 bases at V and 3 bases at J, with 8 bases between. This CDR3 spans 14 amino acids. Per the germline V gene, CDR1 is MNHNS and CDR2 is SASEGT. Original data processing: Reference gene primer amplification yielded estimated nucleated cell counts. Sequenced by immunoSEQ multiplex PCR; TCRdb stores in-frame clones only, minus some. The V and J calls and clone size are taken from that table; D and trimming were inferred from the DNA. The data contain about 70,000 clones, roughly four fifths of them singletons. These data come from a study of blood T cell repertoires in COVID-19. Study overall: Collection of acute and convalescent COVID-19 samples took place in the United States, Italy and Spain.

This rearrangement joins TRBV6-1 to TRBJ2-4; D might be TRBD1 (5 bases). Specimen: peripheral blood. This clonotype was obtained from a man aged 25-45 years with COVID-19, enrolled during active disease. The CDR3 protein is CASSERGNKNIQYF. The CDR3 DNA is TGTGCCAGCAGTGAAAGGGGCAACAAAAACATTCAGTACTTC.